This is a list of T cell receptor beta chains from one sample in a study of graft-versus-host responses after intestinal transplantation. Sequencing was performed with immunoSEQ multiplex PCR; in TCRdb, only in-frame clones are kept and a portion is missing. The sample shows 85,000 to 100,000 clones, about 93% of them seen only once. Their target antigens are unknown. This specimen consisted of unstimulated CD4+ T cells sorted from spleen or lymph node cells, obtained before intestinal transplant. Receptors were obtained from a human donor who received an intestinal transplant. Each CDR3 is given with its conserved first and last residue. A D gene is named only where the DNA matches it firmly. Not every row has a clone size; where given, it reads once, few, many or a size class.

TRBD2,TRBJ2-1,TRBV7-2,few,CASSLAASGGHEQFF,TGTGCCAGCAGCTTAGCGGCTAGCGGGGGTCATGAGCAGTTCTTC
TRBD1,TRBJ1-1,TRBV11-2,once,CASSPDRGLGTEAFF,TGTGCCAGCAGCCCGGACAGGGGGCTCGGCACTGAAGCTTTCTTT
NA,TRBJ2-2,TRBV2,once,CASRARLTVTGELFF,TGTGCCAGCAGGGCTAGATTGACAGTGACCGGGGAGCTGTTTTTT
NA,TRBJ2-7,TRBV5-4,NA,CASSPYRSYEQYF,TGTGCCAGCAGCCCTTATCGCTCCTACGAGCAGTACTTC
TRBD2,TRBJ2-5,TRBV6-5,NA,CASTRGLAGDGTQYF,TGTGCCAGCACAAGGGGACTAGCGGGGGACGGGACCCAGTACTTC
TRBD2,TRBJ2-1,TRBV5-1,NA,CASSNPGLAGEQFF,TGCGCCAGCAGCAACCCGGGACTAGCGGGGGAGCAGTTCTTC
TRBD2,TRBJ2-1,TRBV6-5,NA,CASSPGLAGYNEQFF,TGTGCCAGCAGTCCGGGACTAGCGGGCTACAATGAGCAGTTCTTC
TRBD1,TRBJ1-2,TRBV6-5,NA,CASSHDRGDGYTF,TGTGCCAGCAGCCACGACAGGGGGGATGGCTACACCTTC
NA,TRBJ1-2,TRBV6-1,NA,CASSEARLGQGSMPYGYTF,TGTGCCAGCAGTGAAGCACGCTTGGGGCAGGGCTCGATGCCCTATGGCTACACCTTC
TRBD2,TRBJ2-3,TRBV5-4,NA,CASSSPTSGGPDTQYF,TGTGCCAGCAGCTCCCCAACTAGCGGGGGCCCAGATACGCAGTATTTT
TRBD1,TRBJ1-3,TRBV29-1,NA,CSVGTAGNTIYF,TGCAGCGTGGGGACAGCGGGAAACACCATATATTTT
TRBD1,TRBJ2-2,TRBV6-1,once,CASSPGQGTTGELFF,TGTGCCAGCAGCCCGGGACAGGGGACCACCGGGGAGCTGTTTTTT
TRBD1,TRBJ2-4,TRBV7-9,NA,CASIGPQGGKNIQYF,TGTGCCAGCATTGGCCCACAGGGGGGCAAAAACATTCAGTACTTC
TRBD1,TRBJ1-1,TRBV2,NA,CASSSRTGEYTEAFF,TGTGCCAGCAGTTCCAGGACAGGGGAGTACACTGAAGCTTTCTTT
TRBD2,TRBJ2-6,TRBV18,NA,CASSPRLASLTGANVLTF,TGTGCCAGCTCACCACGACTAGCGAGTTTAACTGGGGCCAACGTCCTGACTTTC
NA,TRBJ2-3,TRBV6-5,NA,CASTLTSTDTQYF,TGTGCCAGCACCTTGACTAGCACAGATACGCAGTATTTT
NA,TRBJ2-1,TRBV19,NA,CASSIYARLRMEQFF,TGTGCCAGTAGTATATACGCTAGACTACGAATGGAGCAGTTCTTC
NA,TRBJ1-2,TRBV7-3,NA,CASSLSPSAMVGYTF,TGTGCCAGCAGCTTAAGTCCGTCCGCGATGGTAGGCTACACCTTC
TRBD1,TRBJ1-2,TRBV7-9,NA,CASSQVEGARGYTF,TGTGCCAGCAGCCAGGTGGAGGGGGCGCGGGGCTACACCTTC
TRBD1,TRBJ1-2,TRBV5-1,NA,CASSSTGGNYGYTF,TGCGCCAGCAGCTCCACAGGGGGCAACTATGGCTACACCTTC
NA,TRBJ2-7,TRBV27,NA,CASSLLAEPYEQYF,TGTGCCAGCAGTTTATTAGCGGAGCCCTACGAGCAGTACTTC
NA,TRBJ2-1,TRBV2,NA,CASIPRAEFREQFF,TGTGCCAGCATCCCCCGAGCGGAGTTTCGTGAGCAGTTCTTC
TRBD1,TRBJ1-2,TRBV5-4,NA,CASSPGTDRAGGYTF,TGTGCCAGCAGCCCTGGCACGGACAGGGCAGGCGGCTACACCTTC
NA,TRBJ1-5,TRBV29-1,NA,CSVGVTGNSNQPQHF,TGCAGCGTTGGAGTAACGGGAAATAGCAATCAGCCCCAGCATTTT
NA,TRBJ1-1,TRBV19,NA,CASSINSATEAFF,TGTGCCAGTAGTATAAATAGCGCCACTGAAGCTTTCTTT
NA,TRBJ2-3,TRBV30,NA,CAWRLAGNVRDTQYF,TGTGCCTGGAGGTTAGCCGGGAACGTCAGGGATACGCAGTATTTT
NA,TRBJ1-4,TRBV10-1,once,CALPPGGDEKLFF,TGCGCCCTACCTCCGGGAGGAGATGAAAAACTGTTTTTT
NA,TRBJ2-7,TRBV6-1,NA,CASSEAYYEQYF,TGTGCCAGCAGTGAAGCCTACTACGAGCAGTACTTC
TRBD2,TRBJ2-2,TRBV7-2,few,CASSWEGRNTGELFF,TGTGCCAGCAGCTGGGAGGGCCGGAACACCGGGGAGCTGTTTTTT
NA,TRBJ2-1,TRBV10-2,NA,CASSRGAGYNEQFF,TGCGCCAGCAGCCGAGGGGCGGGGTACAATGAGCAGTTCTTC
NA,TRBJ2-2,TRBV5-1,NA,CASSLAAGASGELFF,TGCGCCAGCAGCTTGGCTGCGGGGGCAAGCGGGGAGCTGTTTTTT
NA,TRBJ1-4,TRBV5-1,NA,CASGQNNEKLFF,TGCGCCAGCGGGCAGAATAATGAAAAACTGTTTTTT
TRBD2,TRBJ2-1,TRBV7-2,NA,CASSQSGGGYNEQFF,TGTGCCAGCAGCCAAAGCGGGGGGGGGTACAATGAGCAGTTCTTC
NA,TRBJ1-1,TRBV4-3,NA,CASSQEGGTEAFF,TGCGCCAGCAGCCAAGAGGGGGGGACTGAAGCTTTCTTT
NA,TRBJ2-5,TRBV11-2,NA,CASSLDRQAGLSRYF,TGTGCCAGCAGCTTAGATCGCCAGGCCGGCCTTTCCCGGTACTTC
NA,TRBJ1-2,TRBV30,NA,CAWSRILSAGYTF,TGTGCCTGGTCCAGGATTTTATCGGCTGGCTACACCTTC